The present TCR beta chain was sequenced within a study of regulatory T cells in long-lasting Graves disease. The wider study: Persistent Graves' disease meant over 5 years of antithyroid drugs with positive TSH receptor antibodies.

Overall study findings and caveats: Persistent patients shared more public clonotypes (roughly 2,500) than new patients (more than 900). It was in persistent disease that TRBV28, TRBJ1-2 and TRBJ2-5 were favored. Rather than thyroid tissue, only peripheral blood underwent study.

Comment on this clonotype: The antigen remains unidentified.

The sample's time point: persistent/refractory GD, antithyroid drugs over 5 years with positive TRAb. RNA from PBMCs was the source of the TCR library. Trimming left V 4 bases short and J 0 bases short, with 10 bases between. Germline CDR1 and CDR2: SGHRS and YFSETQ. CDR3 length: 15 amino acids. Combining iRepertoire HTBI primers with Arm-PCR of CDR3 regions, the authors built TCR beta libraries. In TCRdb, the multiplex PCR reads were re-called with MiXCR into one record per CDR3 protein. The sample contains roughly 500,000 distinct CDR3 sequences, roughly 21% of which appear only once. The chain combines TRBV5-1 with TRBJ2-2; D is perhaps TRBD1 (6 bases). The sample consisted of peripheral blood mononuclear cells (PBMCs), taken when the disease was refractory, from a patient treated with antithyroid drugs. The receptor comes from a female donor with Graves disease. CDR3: CASSVGTPNTGELFF. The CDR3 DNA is TGCGCCAGCAGCGTCGGGACACCGAACACCGGGGAGCTGTTTTTT.